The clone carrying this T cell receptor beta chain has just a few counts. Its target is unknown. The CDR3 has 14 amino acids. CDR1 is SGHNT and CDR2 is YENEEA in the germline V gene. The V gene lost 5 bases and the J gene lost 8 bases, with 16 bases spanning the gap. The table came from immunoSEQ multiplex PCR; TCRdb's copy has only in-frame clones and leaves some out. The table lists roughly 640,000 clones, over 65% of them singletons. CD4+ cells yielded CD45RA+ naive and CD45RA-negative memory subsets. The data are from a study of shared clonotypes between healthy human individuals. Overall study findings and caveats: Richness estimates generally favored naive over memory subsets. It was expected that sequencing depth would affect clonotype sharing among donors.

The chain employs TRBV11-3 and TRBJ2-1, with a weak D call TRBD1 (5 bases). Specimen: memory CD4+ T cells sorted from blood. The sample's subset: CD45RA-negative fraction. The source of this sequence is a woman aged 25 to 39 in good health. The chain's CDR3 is CASSPRGNRDEQFF. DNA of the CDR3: TGTGCCAGCAGCCCTAGGGGTAATAGGGATGAGCAGTTCTTC. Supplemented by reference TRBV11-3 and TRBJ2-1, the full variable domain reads EAGVVQSPRYKIIEKKQPVAFWCNPISGHNTLYWYLQNLGQGPELLIRYENEEAVDDSQLPKDRFSAERLKGVDSTLKIQPAELGDSAVYLCASSPRGNRDEQFFGPGTRLTVL.